This T cell receptor (beta chain) was retrieved from a study of blood T cell repertoires in COVID-19. The V and J ends lost 1 base and 10 bases respectively, with 10 bases between them. Germline V CDR1 and CDR2: GTSNPN, SVGIG (reference sequence). This CDR3 spans 11 amino acids. The Seattle patients, enrolled during active infection, were followed longitudinally. Original processing notes: Amplifying reference gene primers gave estimates of nucleated cell counts. Using immunoSEQ multiplex PCR, the repertoire was profiled, and TCRdb retains in-frame clones only, with some absent. The V and J calls and the clone size are those of that table, but D and trimming were determined from the DNA. Of around 170,000 clones detected, around 86% appear once; the ten largest clones hold around 8%.

Sequences were obtained from peripheral blood. This clonotype was obtained from an older woman with COVID-19, enrolled during active disease. This chain uses TRBV30 with TRBJ1-2; D is ambiguous. In DNA form, the CDR3 reads TGTGCCTGGAGTGCCTTTGTTGTCTACACCTTC. Protein product: CAWSAFVVYTF.